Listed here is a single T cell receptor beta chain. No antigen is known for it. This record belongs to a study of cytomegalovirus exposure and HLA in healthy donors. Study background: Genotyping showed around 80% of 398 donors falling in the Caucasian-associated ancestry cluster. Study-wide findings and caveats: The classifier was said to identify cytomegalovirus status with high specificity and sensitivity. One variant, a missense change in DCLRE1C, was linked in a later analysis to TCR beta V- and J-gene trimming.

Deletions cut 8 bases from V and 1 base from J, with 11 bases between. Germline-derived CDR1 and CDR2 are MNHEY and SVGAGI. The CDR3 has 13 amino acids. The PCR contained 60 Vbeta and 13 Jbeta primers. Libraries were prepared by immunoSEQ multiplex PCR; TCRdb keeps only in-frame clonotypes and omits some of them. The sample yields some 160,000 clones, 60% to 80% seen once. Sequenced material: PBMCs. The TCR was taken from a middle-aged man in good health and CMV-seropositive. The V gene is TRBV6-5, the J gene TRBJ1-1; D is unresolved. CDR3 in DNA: TGTGCCAGCCTCCCCCCAGAGAACACTGAAGCTTTCTTT. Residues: CASLPPENTEAFF.